This TCR beta chain emerged from a study of blood T cells in healthy people across ages. Findings and caveats of the study: Both naive CD4+ cell counts and diversity were greater in long-lived donors than in aged donors.

It was with a sample-barcoded 5' primer and a J-beta primer mix that a second PCR of about 6 to 12 cycles was run. TCRdb analysed the 5' RACE reads with MiXCR anew, one entry per CDR3 protein. The sample contains some 940,000 distinct CDR3 sequences, about 29% of which appear only once. Note on this clonotype: Its antigen is still unknown. The junction departs from the called germline gene at one end, perhaps through a read error.

This same sample was also part of a study on T cells of mothers and their children.

Sequencing was done on a sample of blood. This clonotype was sampled from a woman in her thirties or forties in good health.

The CDR3 region is CANSFGSGAGGYTF. CDR3 coding DNA: TGCGCCAACAGCTTCGGATCCGGGGCTGGTGGCTACACCTTC. The rearrangement links TRBV5-1 to TRBJ1-2; tentative D call: TRBD1 (5 bases). There are 14 residues in the CDR3. CDR1 SGHRS and CDR2 YFSETQ come from the germline V gene.